This T cell receptor beta chain was profiled in a study of T cell responses to AZD1222 COVID-19 vaccine. Looking at the study overall: Doses given second, at about 4 or about 12 weeks, were pooled. Overall study results and limits: Sampling captured repertoires only after the peak T cell response. The study identified only a handful of AZD1222 recipients as seropositive at baseline. Clonal diversity was possibly underestimated, and the donors were mostly white British, with more females.

This CDR3 spans 13 amino acids. Trimming took off 3 bases at V and 0 bases at J, with 3 bases between the two ends. TCRdb keeps only in-frame clones here, not all; method: immunoSEQ multiplex PCR. The table lists some 150,000 clones, approximately 88% of them singletons. As for this clone: No antigen is known for it.

The chain couples TRBV12-3 or TRBV12-4 to TRBJ1-5; D remains unclear. The origin of this receptor is an adult in good health. Material: peripheral blood, obtained on day 0 of AZD1222 vaccination. The CDR3 nucleotides are TGTGCCAGCAGTTTTCGTAGCAATCAGCCCCAGCATTTT. This sequence encodes CASSFRSNQPQHF.